This record covers a single TCR beta chain. No antigen is known for it. The data derive from a study of T cell repertoires in cytomegalovirus infection. For the study at large: Matching HLA type, along with CMV infection, was indicated by public TCR beta signatures.

A single record per CDR3 protein comes from TCRdb applying MiXCR to the reads. This sample has hundreds of thousands of distinct CDR3 sequences; approximately 9.5% occur once, and the top ten carry approximately 4.7%. Study-wide results and limits: Public TCR beta family frequency separated CMV-and-HLA carriers, including in an independent cohort. There were HLA-C-restricted CMV-specific TCR beta clonotypes dominating the ex vivo response.

CDR1 and CDR2 from the germline V gene are SGHVS and FNYEAQ. The CDR3 contains 15 residues. V was clipped by 5 bases and J by 6 bases; unmatched bases: 8. This receptor was identified in a human donor in good health (CMV status not recorded). Some clones in this sample may be carry-over from other donors' samples. Material for sequencing was PBMCs. V and J are TRBV7-6 and TRBJ1-5; 9 positions match TRBD1. The CDR3 region has the DNA TGTGCCAGCAGCCTGGGACAGGGTTCCTCTCAGCCCCAGCATTTT. This encodes CASSLGQGSSQPQHF.